This T cell receptor (beta chain) was sequenced in a study of vaccination and CD4 T cells after COVID-19. Of note for this clonotype: Its target is not known.

The treatment: roughly nine-day PBMC culture with coronavirus spike peptide pools or control peptides (ViraFEST assay). Researchers used the Oncomine TCR Beta short-read assay to sequence DNA from cultured CD4+ T cells. TCRdb re-derived calls from the PCR reads in MiXCR, one entry per CDR3 protein. The sample includes some 26,000 distinct CDR3 sequences, 60% to 80% of them seen just once. The receptor was isolated from a human donor who received a COVID-19 vaccine. Here the sequenced sample was CD4+ T cells from blood, cultured in vitro, taken after SARS-CoV-2 vaccination.

The CDR3 sequence is CASSLEPEHTEAFF. The CDR3 DNA follows: TGTGCCAGCAGCTTGGAACCGGAGCACACTGAAGCTTTCTTT. The V and J genes are TRBV5-4 and TRBJ1-1; no firm D call. This CDR3 contains 14 residues. V was cut by 0 bases and J by 3 bases, with 9 bases left in between. Per the germline V gene, CDR1 is SGHNT and CDR2 is YYREEE (reference sequence).